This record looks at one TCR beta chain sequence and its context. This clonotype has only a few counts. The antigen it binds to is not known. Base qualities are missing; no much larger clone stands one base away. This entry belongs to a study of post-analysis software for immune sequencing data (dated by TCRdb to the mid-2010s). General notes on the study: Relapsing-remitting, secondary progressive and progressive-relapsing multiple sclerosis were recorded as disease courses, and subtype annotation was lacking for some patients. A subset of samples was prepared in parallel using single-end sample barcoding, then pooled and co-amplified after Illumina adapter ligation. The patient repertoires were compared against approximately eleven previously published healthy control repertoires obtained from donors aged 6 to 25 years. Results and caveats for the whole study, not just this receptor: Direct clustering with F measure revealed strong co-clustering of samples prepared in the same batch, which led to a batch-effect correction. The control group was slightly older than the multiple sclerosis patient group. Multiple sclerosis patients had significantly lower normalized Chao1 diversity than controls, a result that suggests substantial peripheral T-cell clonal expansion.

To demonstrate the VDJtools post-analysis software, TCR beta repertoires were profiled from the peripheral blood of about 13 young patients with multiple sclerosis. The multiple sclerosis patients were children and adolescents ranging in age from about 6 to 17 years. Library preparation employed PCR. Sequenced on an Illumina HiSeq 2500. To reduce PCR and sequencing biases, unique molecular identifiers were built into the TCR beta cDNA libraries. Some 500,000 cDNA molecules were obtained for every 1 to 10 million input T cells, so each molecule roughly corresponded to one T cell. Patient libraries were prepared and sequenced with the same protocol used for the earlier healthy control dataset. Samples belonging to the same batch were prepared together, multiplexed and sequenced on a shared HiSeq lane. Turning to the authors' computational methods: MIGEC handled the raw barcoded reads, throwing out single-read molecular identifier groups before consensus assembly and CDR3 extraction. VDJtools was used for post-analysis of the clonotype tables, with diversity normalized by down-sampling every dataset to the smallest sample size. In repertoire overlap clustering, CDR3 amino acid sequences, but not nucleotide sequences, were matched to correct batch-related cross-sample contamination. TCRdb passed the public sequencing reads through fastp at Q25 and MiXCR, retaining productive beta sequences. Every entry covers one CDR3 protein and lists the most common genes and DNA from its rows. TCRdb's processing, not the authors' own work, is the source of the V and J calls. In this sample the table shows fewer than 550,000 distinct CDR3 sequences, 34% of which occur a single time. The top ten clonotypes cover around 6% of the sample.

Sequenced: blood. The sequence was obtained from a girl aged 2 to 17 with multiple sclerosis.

The DNA sequence is as follows: TGCAGTGCTTGGCTAGCGGGACAAGAGACCCAGTACTTC. It encodes CSAWLAGQETQYF. Recombination joined TRBV20-1 with TRBJ2-5, with 9 junctional bases fitting TRBD2. From the germline V gene (reference sequence), CDR1 is DFQATT and CDR2 is SNEGSKA. The CDR3 goes from the cysteine to the phenylalanine over 13 residues. Only the CDR3 region is kept as DNA, spanning 39 bases read in frame from base 1. After removal of 5 bases from V and 2 bases from J, the junction retains 3 bases not matched to a gene.